This T cell receptor beta chain was captured by sequencing in a study of T cells in women clearing cervical HPV infection. Background on the study: Cases' blood sampling followed lesion detection by median about 150 days (90 to 200). Findings of the study overall: Repertoire richness, not evenness, was significantly elevated in CIN3+ cases versus controls.

Per germline, CDR1 GTSNPN and CDR2 SVGIG (reference sequence). This CDR3 has 16 amino acids. The V end was cut by 1 base, the J end by 1 base, with 16 bases between. Points on this clone: Its antigen remains unidentified. The missing CDR3 end, 3 residues past where the read stops, is filled in from the germline J gene.

The table came from immunoSEQ multiplex PCR; TCRdb's copy has only in-frame clones and leaves some out. The sample totals 45,000 to 50,000 clones. The TCR sequence derives from a woman between 18 and 70 years old with a cervical HPV16 infection that either progressed to CIN3+ or cleared (not recorded which). Material for sequencing was blood buffy coat. This sequence joins TRBV30 and TRBJ2-5; TRBD2 might be the D (6 bases). The covered CDR3 bases are TGTGCCTGGAGTGACCACGCCCTAGCGACCCAAGAGACC. The encoded protein is CAWSDHALATQET. The complete CDR3 sequence is CAWSDHALATQETQYF.